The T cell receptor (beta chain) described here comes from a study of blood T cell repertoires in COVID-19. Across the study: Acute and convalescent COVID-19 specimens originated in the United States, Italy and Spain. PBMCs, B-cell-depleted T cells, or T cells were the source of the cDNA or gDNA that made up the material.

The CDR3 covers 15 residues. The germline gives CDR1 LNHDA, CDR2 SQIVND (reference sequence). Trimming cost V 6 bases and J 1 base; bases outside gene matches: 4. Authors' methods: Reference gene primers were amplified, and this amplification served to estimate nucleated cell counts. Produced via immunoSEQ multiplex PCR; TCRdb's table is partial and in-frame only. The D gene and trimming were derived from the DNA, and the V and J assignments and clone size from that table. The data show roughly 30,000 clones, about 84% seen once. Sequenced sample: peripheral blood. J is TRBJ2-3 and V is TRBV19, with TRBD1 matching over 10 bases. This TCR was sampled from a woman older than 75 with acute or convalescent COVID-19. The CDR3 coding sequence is TGTGCCAGTAGCCAGACAGGGGGCCGCACAGATACGCAGTATTTT. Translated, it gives CASSQTGGRTDTQYF.